Each of the 28 T cell receptor beta chains below was sequenced from the same sample in a study of cytomegalovirus exposure and HLA in healthy donors. 13 Jbeta primers and 60 Vbeta primers were used for the PCR. The assay was immunoSEQ multiplex PCR, and TCRdb's table has in-frame clones only and misses some. The sample records around 140,000 clones, just under 90% being singletons. The specimen was PBMCs. Receptor source: a woman aged 30 to 39 in good health and CMV-seronegative.

This rearrangement joins TRBV29-1 to TRBJ2-1; D unresolved. Germline assignment: CDR1 SQVTM and CDR2 ANQGSEA. The CDR3 totals 14 residues. Between the trimmed V and J ends, which lost 1 base and 8 bases, there was a span of 15 bases. The CDR3 DNA sequence: TGCAGCGTTGAAGTAGCCCGCCCTTTCCATGAGCAGTTCTTC. It specifies CSVEVARPFHEQFF.

In nucleotides, the CDR3 is TGCAGCGTTGCAGGGGGTCAGGGCAATGAGCAGTTCTTC. Translated, it gives CSVAGGQGNEQFF. This sequence joins TRBV29-1 and TRBJ2-1, with 7 positions matching TRBD1. The CDR3 runs 13 residues. V shed 4 bases and J 6 bases; nucleotides not matched to a gene: 6. The germline gives CDR1 SQVTM, CDR2 ANQGSEA.

In this sample, this clone turned up once. The chain has TRBV4-3 and TRBJ2-3, with D perhaps matching TRBD1 (5 bases). With 0 bases removed from V and 4 bases from J, the gap between germline ends came to 11 bases. This CDR3 has 15 amino acids. Germline V gene lookup returns CDR1 LGHNA and CDR2 YSLEER. In DNA, the CDR3 is TGCGCCAGCAGCCAAGAATACAGGCAAGCAGATACGCAGTATTTT. It specifies CASSQEYRQADTQYF.

CDR3 loop: CASSVGGSGGETQYF. CDR3 in DNA: TGTGCCAGCAGCGTAGGTGGTAGCGGGGGAGAGACCCAGTACTTC. This chain links TRBV9 with TRBJ2-5; 9 bases map to TRBD2. The CDR3 runs to 15 residues. The germline CDR1 and CDR2 sequences are SGDLS and YYNGEE. V was pared by 0 bases and J by 4 bases, with 4 bases of the junction left unmatched.

The chain has TRBV7-9 and TRBJ1-2; tentatively, D is TRBD1 (5 bases). The CDR3 runs to 14 residues. The germline V gene encodes CDR1 SEHNR and CDR2 FQNEAQ (reference sequence). Trimming took 4 bases from V and 0 from J, leaving 9 bases between them. CDR3 sequence reads: CASSSQAANYGYTF. Written as DNA, the CDR3 is TGTGCCAGCAGCTCACAGGCGGCTAACTATGGCTACACCTTC.

The chain carries TRBV2 and TRBJ2-3; tentatively, D is TRBD2 (6 bases). Germline lookup yields CDR1 SNHLY and CDR2 FYNNEI. CDR3 length: 14 amino acids. Trimming cost V 8 bases and J 4 bases, with 16 bases left between them. CDR3 region: CASSPLGGADTQYF. For the CDR3, the DNA is TGTGCCAGCTCCCCCTTGGGGGGTGCAGATACGCAGTATTTT.

The chain employs TRBV18 and TRBJ1-3, with D tentatively TRBD1 (6 bases). Deletions cut 2 bases from V and 3 bases from J, with 17 bases between. The CDR3 sequence is 17 residues long. Germline CDR1 is KGHSH and CDR2 is LQKENI. CDR3 residues: CASSPFVRGQGGNTIYF. CDR3 DNA: TGTGCCAGCTCACCATTTGTGCGGGGGCAAGGTGGAAACACCATATATTTT.

The CDR3: CASSLRLAGGTNTGELFF. The CDR3, as DNA: TGCGCCAGCAGCTTAAGACTAGCGGGGGGCACCAACACCGGGGAGCTGTTTTTT. The rearrangement links TRBV4-1 to TRBJ2-2, with 13 bases lining up with TRBD2. The CDR3 is 18 residues long. The germline V gene encodes CDR1 MGHRA and CDR2 YSYEKL. V gave up 5 bases and J gave up 2 bases; unmatched junction bases: 8.

The chain combines TRBV19 with TRBJ2-7; 8 bases match TRBD2. This CDR3 has 15 amino acids. CDR1 and CDR2 (germline): LNHDA, SQIVND (reference sequence). J lost 2 bases, V lost 9 bases, and 12 bases had no gene match. The chain's CDR3 is CASQERLARTYEQYF. The CDR3 coding sequence is TGTGCCAGCCAAGAAAGACTAGCGAGAACCTACGAGCAGTACTTC.

This chain uses TRBV5-8 with TRBJ2-5, with D maybe TRBD1 (6 bases). Trimming pared 5 bases from V and 14 bases from J, leaving 16 bases between. The CDR3 is made up of 11 amino acids. Germline assignment: CDR1 SGHTS and CDR2 YDEGEE. CDR3 loop: CASSYRDTSYF. CDR3 bases: TGTGCCAGCAGTTACCGGGACACCTCATACTTC.

The chain links TRBV18 to TRBJ2-7, with 9 bases lining up with TRBD2. The CDR3 extends over 16 amino acids. The V and J ends lost 2 bases and 2 bases, in that order; junction bases with no gene match: 7. CDR1 is KGHSH and CDR2 is LQKENI in the germline V gene. The CDR3 reads CASSPGVAGAAYEQYF. For the CDR3, the DNA is TGTGCCAGCTCACCAGGAGTAGCGGGAGCGGCCTACGAGCAGTACTTC.

The gene calls are TRBV7-6 and TRBJ1-1; 9 bases line up with TRBD1. CDR3 size: 15 residues. Germline CDR1 and CDR2: SGHVS and FNYEAQ. V lost 2 bases and J lost 6; bases outside the gene matches: 7. Written as DNA, the CDR3 is TGTGCCAGCAGCTTACTGGGACAGGGATTCGCTGAAGCTTTCTTT. Amino acid sequence: CASSLLGQGFAEAFF.

V is TRBV6-5 and J is TRBJ2-3; 10 bases are a match to TRBD1. Per germline, CDR1 MNHEY and CDR2 SVGAGI. This CDR3 region has 15 residues. Trimming took 6 bases from V and 4 from J; bases not matched to a gene: 7. The CDR3 DNA sequence: TGTGCCAGCAGGCCGGGACAGGGGTTGTCAGATACGCAGTATTTT. It translates to CASRPGQGLSDTQYF.

The chain couples TRBV27 to TRBJ2-5, with TRBD1 matching over 8 bases. CDR1 and CDR2 (germline): MNHEY, SMNVEV (reference sequence). The V segment lost 2 bases and the J segment 13 bases; nucleotides outside the gene matches: 9. The CDR3 loop spans 13 amino acids. DNA of the CDR3: TGTGCCAGCAGTTTAACGGACAGGGCTTTCACGTACTTC. The encoded protein is CASSLTDRAFTYF.

The V and J genes are TRBV28 and TRBJ1-1; 9 bases line up with TRBD1. Germline values: CDR1 MDHEN, CDR2 SYDVKM. CDR3 length equals 13 residues. J lost 7 bases, V lost 4 bases, and 4 bases had no gene match. CDR3 amino acids: CASSSRQGGEAFF. Written as DNA, the CDR3 is TGTGCCAGCAGTTCCCGACAGGGGGGTGAAGCTTTCTTT.

The genes are TRBV7-2 and TRBJ1-3; D is unclear. The V end was cut by 1 base, the J end by 1 base, with 14 bases between. In germline, CDR1 is SGHTA, CDR2 FQGNSA. The CDR3 contains 17 residues. CDR3 DNA: TGTGCCAGCAGCTTAGTGGCAGGCCATACTTCTGGAAACACCATATATTTT. Translation gives CASSLVAGHTSGNTIYF.

The chain links TRBV27 to TRBJ2-6; possibly TRBD1 for D (5 bases). CDR1 and CDR2 (germline): MNHEY, SMNVEV (reference sequence). CDR3 length equals 16 residues. Trimming removed 5 bases at V and 2 bases at J, with 13 bases between. This chain's CDR3 is CASSTPAGPGANVLTF. As DNA, the CDR3 is TGTGCCAGCAGTACCCCGGCAGGGCCTGGGGCCAACGTCCTGACTTTC.

Here the CDR3 DNA reads TGTGCCAGCAGTTTTTCTTCGCTAGCGGCTGAAAGCTCCTACAATGAGCAGTTCTTC. Its translation is CASSFSSLAAESSYNEQFF. The V gene is TRBV28, the J gene TRBJ2-1; 7 bases map to TRBD2. V trimming: 3 bases; J trimming: 0 bases; junction bases outside the gene matches: 14. The germline CDR1 and CDR2 sequences are MDHEN and SYDVKM. The CDR3 has 19 amino acids.

This clone was seen a handful of times. This chain joins TRBV6-5 and TRBJ1-1, with 9 bases matching TRBD1. Germline assignment: CDR1 MNHEY and CDR2 SVGAGI. V trimming: 6 bases; J trimming: 3 bases; junction bases outside the gene matches: 5. The length of the CDR3 is 14 residues. CDR3 protein: CASRRRDRDTEAFF. The CDR3, as DNA: TGTGCCAGCAGGCGGAGGGACAGGGACACTGAAGCTTTCTTT.

The chain joins TRBV30 to TRBJ2-3; TRBD2 agrees at 10 bases. Germline V gene sequence: CDR1 GTSNPN, CDR2 SVGIG (reference sequence). The CDR3 is made up of 13 amino acids. J gave up 3 bases and V 6 bases, and 3 bases lay outside the gene matches. The CDR3 nucleotides read TGTGCCTGTCAGCGGGGGGGGACAGATACGCAGTATTTT. Residues: CACQRGGTDTQYF.

In regard to this clone: Different DNA sequences within this sample yield the same CDR3. The V and J genes are TRBV9 and TRBJ2-3; 11 positions match TRBD1. The CDR3 has 15 residues. CDR1 and CDR2 from the germline V gene are SGDLS and YYNGEE. After removal of 0 bases from V and 6 bases from J, the junction contained 3 bases not matched to a gene. The CDR3: CASSVAGQGADTQYF. The CDR3 DNA follows: TGTGCCAGCAGCGTAGCTGGACAGGGGGCCGATACGCAGTATTTT.

The gene calls are TRBV7-9 and TRBJ1-1, with D perhaps matching TRBD1 (5 bases). This CDR3 has 12 residues. Trimming cost V 10 bases and J 2 bases, with 11 bases left between them. Germline V gene data show CDR1 as SEHNR and CDR2 as FQNEAQ (reference sequence). This chain's CDR3 is CATRQQNTEAFF. The CDR3 DNA reads as TGTGCCACACGACAGCAAAACACTGAAGCTTTCTTT.

Worth noting for this clone: The junction departs from germline at one end; a sequencing error may be responsible. V and J are TRBV7-9 and TRBJ1-1, with 9 bases aligning to TRBD1. The CDR3 extends over 14 amino acids. Germline CDR1 reads SEHNR; CDR2 reads FQNEAQ (reference sequence). This CDR3 reads CSSSTRGTGTEAFF. The DNA of the CDR3 is TGTTCCAGCAGCACGAGGGGGACAGGGACTGAAGCTTTCTTT.

The CDR3 DNA reads as TGTGCCAGCAGCGTAGACGGAGGGTTATTAGCTGGAAACACCATATATTTT. Protein sequence: CASSVDGGLLAGNTIYF. This rearrangement joins TRBV9 to TRBJ1-3; no firm D call. V was shortened by 0 bases and J by 2 bases, with 15 bases between the two germline ends. Germline assignment: CDR1 SGDLS and CDR2 YYNGEE. This CDR3 comprises 17 residues.

The J gene is TRBJ2-1, the V gene TRBV7-7; D gene uncertain. Germline CDR1 reads SSHAT; CDR2 reads FNYEAQ (reference sequence). V dropped 3 bases and J dropped 4 bases, with 7 bases sitting between them. The CDR3 sequence is 13 residues long. The CDR3 loop reads CASSLADYNEQFF. The CDR3 DNA follows: TGTGCCAGCAGCTTGGCAGATTACAATGAGCAGTTCTTC.

This chain connects TRBV14 to TRBJ2-7, with D maybe TRBD2 (5 bases). Germline CDR1 and CDR2: SGHDN and FVKESK. Trimming removed 6 bases from V and 3 bases from J, with 9 bases in between. The CDR3 totals 12 residues. CDR3 loop: CASRRTGYEQYF. Written as DNA, the CDR3 is TGTGCCAGCAGGCGGACTGGCTACGAGCAGTACTTC.

The chain links TRBV5-6 to TRBJ2-3; perhaps TRBD2 as D (6 bases). This CDR3 has 17 residues. Germline assignment: CDR1 SGHDT and CDR2 YYEEEE. Trimming took 4 bases from V and 0 from J, leaving 18 bases between them. The CDR3 region has the DNA TGTGCCAGCAGCGCCCGGTGGAGGGACGAAAGCACAGATACGCAGTATTTT. It is translated as CASSARWRDESTDTQYF.

The V and J genes are TRBV6-1 and TRBJ1-2; unclear D gene. The CDR3 loop spans 14 amino acids. V was pared by 4 bases and J by 0 bases, with 9 bases between. Germline V gives CDR1 MNHNS, CDR2 SASEGT. CDR3: CASSGVMANYGYTF. The CDR3 DNA reads as TGTGCCAGCAGTGGAGTGATGGCTAACTATGGCTACACCTTC.